A selection of T cell receptor beta chains follows, all from one sample in a study of vaccination effects on CD4 cells after COVID-19. The repertoire was sequenced with immunoSEQ multiplex PCR; TCRdb's copy has only in-frame clones and lacks some. The sample records roughly 68,000 clones, under 85% being singletons. What these receptors recognize is not known. The sample in question was CD4+ T cells from PBMCs cultured without peptide, obtained before COVID-19 vaccination. Receptor source: a human donor who had a prior SARS-CoV-2 infection. Each CDR3 is given with its conserved first and last residue. Fields, in order: D gene, J gene, V gene, clone size, CDR3 protein, CDR3 DNA. The D gene is left open where the match is weak. Not every row has a clone size; where given, it reads once, few, many or a size class.

>TRBD2|TRBJ2-1|TRBV11-3|NA
CASSFGLAIYNEQFF
TGTGCCAGCAGCTTCGGACTAGCCATCTACAATGAGCAGTTCTTC
>NA|TRBJ2-7|TRBV7-9|NA
CASSLDGGDEQYF
TGTGCCAGCAGCTTAGATGGGGGCGACGAGCAGTACTTC
>NA|TRBJ1-2|TRBV7-9|NA
CASSLEGEGYTF
TGTGCCAGCAGCTTAGAGGGTGAAGGCTACACCTTC
>TRBD1|TRBJ1-4|TRBV7-6|NA
CASSFPTGGGEKLFF
TGTGCCAGCAGCTTCCCGACAGGGGGTGGGGAAAAACTGTTTTTT
>TRBD1|TRBJ2-5|TRBV7-2|NA
CASSGQALQETQYF
TGTGCCAGCAGTGGACAGGCACTCCAAGAGACCCAGTACTTC
>NA|TRBJ2-3|TRBV5-4|NA
CASSLMAGGTDTQYF
TGTGCCAGCAGCTTGATGGCAGGGGGCACAGATACGCAGTATTTT
>TRBD1|TRBJ1-1|TRBV29-1|NA
CSVGDSYTEAFF
TGCAGCGTTGGGGACAGCTACACTGAAGCTTTCTTT
>NA|TRBJ2-1|TRBV3-1/TRBV3-2|NA
CASSQVAGPYEQFF
TGTGCCAGCAGCCAAGTCGCGGGGCCGTATGAGCAGTTCTTC
>TRBD1|TRBJ2-2|TRBV2|NA
CASSGQGINTGELFF
TGTGCCAGCAGTGGACAGGGGATAAACACCGGGGAGCTGTTTTTT
>NA|TRBJ2-2|TRBV9|NA
CASSVGATAGELFF
TGTGCCAGCAGCGTCGGGGCCACGGCCGGGGAGCTGTTTTTT
>TRBD2|TRBJ2-7|TRBV11-2|few
CASSLVTSGTEQYF
TGTGCCAGCAGCTTAGTAACTAGCGGGACCGAGCAGTACTTC
>TRBD2|TRBJ2-3|TRBV11-2|NA
CASSTHLGLAGGRQYF
TGTGCCAGCAGCACACATTTGGGGCTAGCGGGAGGCAGGCAGTATTTT
>NA|TRBJ2-7|TRBV20-1|NA
CSATESYEQYF
TGCAGTGCTACCGAGAGTTACGAGCAGTACTTC
>NA|TRBJ2-7|TRBV5-1|NA
CASSLDPGSGANEQYF
TGCGCCAGCAGCTTGGACCCCGGGTCTGGGGCCAACGAGCAGTACTTC
>TRBD2|TRBJ2-7|TRBV7-9|NA
CASSLLAGKAYEQYF
TGTGCCAGCAGCTTACTAGCGGGAAAGGCCTACGAGCAGTACTTC
>NA|TRBJ1-6|TRBV19|many
CASKLSRARNSPLHF
TGTGCCAGTAAACTCTCCAGGGCAAGGAATTCACCCCTCCACTTT
>NA|TRBJ2-5|TRBV5-1|NA
CASSLAGSVQETQYF
TGCGCCAGCAGCTTGGCCGGGAGCGTCCAAGAGACCCAGTACTTC
>NA|TRBJ1-1|TRBV29-1|once
CSVVWTRGTEAFF
TGCAGCGTTGTATGGACCCGGGGCACTGAAGCTTTCTTT
>TRBD1|TRBJ1-1|TRBV6-5|few
CASSRQGKNTEAFF
TGTGCCAGCAGTCGACAGGGGAAGAACACTGAAGCTTTCTTT
>TRBD2|TRBJ2-2|TRBV5-4|NA
CASSLFPGGTGELFF
TGTGCCAGCAGCTTGTTCCCGGGGGGGACCGGGGAGCTGTTTTTT
>NA|TRBJ2-7|TRBV30|once
CAWNRGYPYEQYF
TGTGCCTGGAATCGGGGCTACCCCTACGAGCAGTACTTC
>NA|TRBJ2-7|TRBV4-2|NA
CASSPTHTAYEQYF
TGTGCCAGCAGCCCAACGCACACTGCCTACGAGCAGTACTTC
>TRBD2|TRBJ2-2|TRBV7-9|NA
CASSRTSGRPPYTGELFF
TGTGCCAGCAGCAGGACTAGCGGGAGGCCCCCCTACACCGGGGAGCTGTTTTTT
>TRBD2|TRBJ2-5|TRBV5-1|once
CASSAGPAGGAETQYF
TGCGCCAGCAGCGCCGGTCCAGCGGGGGGGGCAGAGACCCAGTACTTC
>NA|TRBJ1-4|TRBV12-3/TRBV12-4|few
CASRYQGNEKLFF
TGTGCCAGCAGATACCAGGGAAATGAAAAACTGTTTTTT
>NA|TRBJ1-3|TRBV24-1|once
CATSDGGRTDGNTIYF
TGTGCCACCAGTGACGGGGGCCGGACAGATGGAAACACCATATATTTT
>NA|TRBJ2-4|TRBV19|NA
CASSPGTLPAGGNIQYF
TGTGCCAGTAGTCCCGGGACGCTTCCCGCGGGTGGGAACATTCAGTACTTC
>NA|TRBJ2-5|TRBV20-1|NA
CSASEGILETQYF
TGCAGTGCTAGTGAGGGAATTTTGGAGACCCAGTACTTC
>NA|TRBJ2-7|TRBV10-3|once
CAISESRTVGDEQYF
TGTGCCATCAGTGAGTCGAGGACCGTAGGCGACGAGCAGTACTTC
>NA|TRBJ1-3|TRBV5-4|once
CASSPEGPGNTIYF
TGTGCCAGCAGCCCGGAGGGTCCTGGAAACACCATATATTTT
>NA|TRBJ2-7|TRBV7-8|NA
CASSLFLGVGESSYEQYF
TGTGCCAGCAGCTTATTCCTTGGCGTGGGCGAGAGCTCCTACGAGCAGTACTTC
>TRBD2|TRBJ2-3|TRBV18|NA
CASSPRAGGPRPDTQYF
TGTGCCAGCTCACCACGGGCGGGGGGACCCCGCCCGGATACGCAGTATTTT
>NA|TRBJ2-1|TRBV10-3|NA
CAISEPRVRAYNEQFF
TGTGCCATCAGTGAGCCCCGGGTCAGAGCCTACAATGAGCAGTTCTTC
>NA|TRBJ2-3|TRBV14|NA
CASSQDLTPKRKVTQYF
TGTGCCAGCAGCCAAGATCTAACCCCAAAGAGGAAAGTGACGCAGTATTTT
>NA|TRBJ2-5|TRBV15|NA
CATSREMSGKETQYF
TGTGCCACCAGCAGAGAAATGTCAGGGAAAGAGACCCAGTACTTC
>TRBD1|TRBJ2-3|TRBV11-1|NA
CASSQGTGTDTQYF
TGTGCCAGCAGCCAAGGGACAGGCACAGATACGCAGTATTTT
>NA|TRBJ1-3|TRBV6-1|NA
CASSEVYRVYGNTIYF
TGTGCCAGCAGTGAAGTGTACAGGGTGTACGGAAACACCATATATTTT
>NA|TRBJ2-7|TRBV10-3|NA
CAISEFFNSYEQYF
TGTGCCATCAGTGAGTTCTTCAACTCCTACGAGCAGTACTTC
>NA|TRBJ2-7|TRBV5-1|once
CASSWQGYEQYF
TGCGCCAGCAGCTGGCAGGGGTACGAGCAGTACTTC
>TRBD2|TRBJ2-1|TRBV2|NA
CATRKLAGPNEQFF
TGTGCCACACGAAAATTAGCGGGGCCCAATGAGCAGTTCTTC
>TRBD1|TRBJ1-2|TRBV5-1|NA
CASSPETGDYGYTF
TGCGCCAGCAGCCCCGAAACAGGGGACTATGGCTACACCTTC